Presented here are 16 T cell receptor beta chains from one specimen sequenced in a study of blood T cell repertoires in COVID-19. The data were produced by immunoSEQ multiplex PCR, yet TCRdb's version contains in-frame clones alone and is incomplete. Seen here are about 160,000 clones, roughly 80% observed once, and the top ten hold 3.5% to 5%. What was sequenced was PBMCs or T cells enriched from blood (not recorded which). These receptors were obtained from a woman aged 45-65 years who had recovered from COVID-19.

J is TRBJ1-1 and V is TRBV6-4; TRBD1 aligns across 7 bases. The CDR3 has 14 amino acids. Germline-derived CDR1 and CDR2 are MRHNA and SNTAGT. V lost 6 bases and J lost 2; bases outside the gene matches: 6. CDR3 DNA: TGTGCCAGCAGCGAGGACAGGAGAAACACTGAAGCTTTCTTT. Its protein product is CASSEDRRNTEAFF.

This clone was detected once. The chain joins TRBV2 to TRBJ2-3, with TRBD2 matching over 10 bases. Germline CDR1 is SNHLY and CDR2 is FYNNEI. The CDR3 has 14 amino acids. J lost 6 bases, V lost 4 bases, and 4 bases had no gene match. CDR3 loop: CASSGTSGTDTQYF. CDR3 in DNA: TGTGCCAGCAGTGGGACTAGCGGAACGGATACGCAGTATTTT.

J is TRBJ1-2 and V is TRBV12-3 or TRBV12-4, with a tentative D call TRBD1 (6 bases). The CDR3 covers 13 residues. V lost 5 bases and J lost 1, with 8 bases in between. As DNA, the CDR3 is TGTGCCAGCAGTACAGGGAATAACTATGGCTACACCTTC. Amino acids: CASSTGNNYGYTF.

The rearrangement joins TRBV5-1 to TRBJ2-3; 7 bases align to TRBD1. Per germline, CDR1 SGHRS and CDR2 YFSETQ. The CDR3 extends over 16 amino acids. With 2 bases clipped from V and 2 bases from J, the junction kept 8 bases outside the gene matches. CDR3 in DNA: TGCGCCAGCAGCTTAGCCGACAGGGAAGACACAGATACGCAGTATTTT. Its translation: CASSLADREDTDTQYF.

J is TRBJ1-6 and V is TRBV7-2, with TRBD1 identical over 7 bases. Trimming at V came to 3 bases and at J to 6 bases, leaving 8 bases not matched to a gene. This CDR3 comprises 16 residues. Germline values: CDR1 SGHTA, CDR2 FQGNSA. The CDR3 here is CASSFNGDSGNSPLHF. Here the CDR3 DNA reads TGTGCCAGCAGCTTCAATGGGGACAGCGGTAATTCACCCCTCCACTTT. Full variable domain (missing parts from reference TRBV7-2 and TRBJ1-6): GAGVSQSPSNKVTEKGKDVELRCDPISGHTALYWYRQSLGQGLEFLIYFQGNSAPDKSGLPSDRFSAERTGGSVSTLTIQRTQQEDSAVYLCASSFNGDSGNSPLHFGNGTRLTVT.

The chain joins TRBV5-1 to TRBJ1-5; the D gene is possibly TRBD1 (5 bases). V dropped 1 base and J dropped 7 bases, with 12 bases sitting between them. This CDR3 is 14 amino acids long. Germline CDR1 reads SGHRS; CDR2 reads YFSETQ. CDR3 in amino acids: CASSLRGGGQPQHF. CDR3 nucleotide sequence: TGCGCCAGCAGCTTGCGCGGGGGAGGCCAGCCCCAGCATTTT. Drawing the rest from reference TRBV5-1 and TRBJ1-5, the complete variable domain is KAGVTQTPRYLIKTRGQQVTLSCSPISGHRSVSWYQQTPGQGLQFLFEYFSETQRNKGNFPGRFSGRQFSNSRSEMNVSTLELGDSALYLCASSLRGGGQPQHFGDGTRLSIL.

This chain links TRBV19 with TRBJ1-2, with 7 bases aligning to TRBD1. With 6 bases clipped from V and 4 bases from J, the junction kept 11 bases outside the gene matches. The CDR3 covers 15 residues. Germline V gene lookup returns CDR1 LNHDA and CDR2 SQIVND (reference sequence). The CDR3 reads CASRALPQGSYGYTF. The CDR3 nucleotides are TGTGCCAGTAGGGCCCTCCCACAGGGGTCCTATGGCTACACCTTC.

The V and J genes are TRBV6-5 and TRBJ1-5; D remains ambiguous. The germline V and J ends were trimmed by 6 bases and 2 bases, with 14 bases remaining between them. The CDR3 covers 15 residues. Germline lookup yields CDR1 MNHEY and CDR2 SVGAGI. CDR3 region: CASSADNHRNQPQHF. CDR3 DNA sequence: TGTGCCAGCAGCGCTGACAACCACCGCAATCAGCCCCAGCATTTT.

The V call is TRBV6-5, the J call TRBJ1-2, with D possibly being TRBD1 (5 bases). The ends were cut back, 8 bases at V and 2 bases at J, with 9 bases in the middle. This CDR3 is built from 12 residues. Germline-derived CDR1 and CDR2 are MNHEY and SVGAGI. CDR3 nucleotide sequence: TGTGCCAGCGGTAGGGGCAACTATGGCTACACCTTC. Translating it yields CASGRGNYGYTF.

V and J are TRBV7-9 and TRBJ1-1, with a tentative D call TRBD1 (6 bases). Trimming took off 5 bases at V and 5 bases at J, with 15 bases between the two ends. Germline V gives CDR1 SEHNR, CDR2 FQNEAQ (reference sequence). The CDR3 length is 14 residues. This CDR3 is CASSKQGLETEAFF. The CDR3 coding sequence is TGTGCCAGCAGCAAACAGGGTCTCGAAACTGAAGCTTTCTTT.

The chain employs TRBV28 and TRBJ1-5; the D is unclear. Trimming shortened V by 6 bases and J by 7 bases, and 10 bases separated the two germline ends. Germline CDR1 is MDHEN and CDR2 is SYDVKM. This CDR3 has 12 residues. The CDR3 region is CASRLKPQPQHF. The CDR3 coding sequence is TGTGCCAGCAGACTCAAACCGCAGCCCCAGCATTTT.

The table lists this clone with many counts. The chain employs TRBV5-1 and TRBJ1-1; weak D call: TRBD1 (5 bases). The CDR3 length is 14 residues. Germline CDR1 SGHRS, CDR2 YFSETQ. Trimming pared 4 bases from V and 0 bases from J, leaving 10 bases between. This CDR3 reads CASSARGLNTEAFF. The CDR3 nucleotides read TGCGCCAGCAGCGCAAGGGGATTGAACACTGAAGCTTTCTTT.

This clone rates as medium-sized. The chain combines TRBV6-5 with TRBJ2-7; unclear D gene. Trimming removed 8 bases at V and 0 bases at J, with 5 bases between. Germline V gene sequence: CDR1 MNHEY, CDR2 SVGAGI. The length of the CDR3 is 11 residues. The CDR3 sequence is CASRYSYEQYV. Here the CDR3 DNA reads TGTGCCAGCCGGTACTCCTACGAGCAGTACGTC.

The V call is TRBV19, the J call TRBJ1-6; D might be TRBD1 (5 bases). In germline, CDR1 is LNHDA, CDR2 SQIVND (reference sequence). Deletions cut 1 base from V and 7 bases from J, with 11 bases between. CDR3 length equals 15 residues. CDR3: CASSIAQGRNSPLHF. Written as DNA, the CDR3 is TGTGCCAGTAGTATAGCCCAGGGTCGAAATTCACCCCTCCACTTT.

The chain couples TRBV4-1 to TRBJ1-6, with a possible D match to TRBD1 (5 bases). The CDR3 has 15 residues. The germline gives CDR1 MGHRA, CDR2 YSYEKL. The V gene lost 4 bases and the J gene lost 10 bases, with 17 bases spanning the gap. In DNA form, the CDR3 reads TGCGCCAGCAGCCGGCAAGGGGCGTTCGAGTCACCCCTCCACTTT. This translates into CASSRQGAFESPLHF.

The V call is TRBV5-1, the J call TRBJ2-6; D is possibly TRBD1 (5 bases). V lost 4 bases and J lost 2, with 10 bases in between. Per the germline V gene, CDR1 is SGHRS and CDR2 is YFSETQ. There are 15 residues in the CDR3. CDR3 sequence: CASSLQGAGANVLTF. Here the CDR3 DNA reads TGCGCCAGCAGCCTCCAAGGGGCTGGGGCCAACGTCCTGACTTTC.